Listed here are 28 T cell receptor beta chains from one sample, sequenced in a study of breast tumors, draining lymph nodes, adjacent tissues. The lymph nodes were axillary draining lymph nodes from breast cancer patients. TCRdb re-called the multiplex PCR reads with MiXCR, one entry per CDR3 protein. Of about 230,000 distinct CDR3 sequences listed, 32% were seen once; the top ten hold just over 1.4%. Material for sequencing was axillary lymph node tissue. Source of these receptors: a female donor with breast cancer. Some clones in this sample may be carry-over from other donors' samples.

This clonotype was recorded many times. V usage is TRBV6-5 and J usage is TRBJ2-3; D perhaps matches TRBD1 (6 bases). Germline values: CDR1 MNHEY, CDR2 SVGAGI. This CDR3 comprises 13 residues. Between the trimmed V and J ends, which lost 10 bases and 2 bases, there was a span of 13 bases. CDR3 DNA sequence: TGTGCCACCGGGACAACCCACACAGATACGCAGTATTTT. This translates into CATGTTHTDTQYF.

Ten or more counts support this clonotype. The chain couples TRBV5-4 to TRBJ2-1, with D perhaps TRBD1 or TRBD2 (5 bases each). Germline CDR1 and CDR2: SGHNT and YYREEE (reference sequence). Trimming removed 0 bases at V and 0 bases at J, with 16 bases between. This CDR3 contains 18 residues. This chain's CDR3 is CASSLVRGPTSSYNEQFF. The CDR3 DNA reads TGTGCCAGCAGCTTGGTGAGGGGACCGACCAGCTCCTACAATGAGCAGTTCTTC.

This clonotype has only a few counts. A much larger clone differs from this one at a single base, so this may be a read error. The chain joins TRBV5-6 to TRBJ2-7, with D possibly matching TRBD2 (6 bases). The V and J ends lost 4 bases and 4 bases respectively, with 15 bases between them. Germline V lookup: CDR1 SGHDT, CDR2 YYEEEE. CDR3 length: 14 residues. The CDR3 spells CASSIRRANYEQYF. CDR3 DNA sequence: TGTGCCAGCAGCATCCGGAGGGCGAATTACGAGCAGTACTTC.

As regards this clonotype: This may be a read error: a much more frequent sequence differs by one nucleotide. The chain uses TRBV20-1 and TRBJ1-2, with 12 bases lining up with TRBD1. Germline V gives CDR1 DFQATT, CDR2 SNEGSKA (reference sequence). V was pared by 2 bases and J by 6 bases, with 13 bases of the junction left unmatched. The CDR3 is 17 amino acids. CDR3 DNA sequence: TGCAGTGCTAGAACCCGGGACAGGGGGCTTGGAAACCATGGCTACACCTTC. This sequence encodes CSARTRDRGLGNHGYTF.

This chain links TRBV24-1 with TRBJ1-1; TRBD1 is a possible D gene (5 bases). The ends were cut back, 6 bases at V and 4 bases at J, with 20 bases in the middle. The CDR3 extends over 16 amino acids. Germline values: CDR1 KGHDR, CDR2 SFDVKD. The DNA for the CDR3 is TGTGCCACCAGTCATAGCAGATCAGGGCGGTCCACTGAAGCTTTCTTT. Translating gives CATSHSRSGRSTEAFF.

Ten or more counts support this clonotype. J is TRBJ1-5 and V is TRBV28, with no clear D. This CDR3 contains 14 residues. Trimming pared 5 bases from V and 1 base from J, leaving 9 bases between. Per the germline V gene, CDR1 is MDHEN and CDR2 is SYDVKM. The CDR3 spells CASSLRPSNQPQHF. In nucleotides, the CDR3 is TGTGCCAGCAGTCTCCGACCGAGCAATCAGCCCCAGCATTTT.

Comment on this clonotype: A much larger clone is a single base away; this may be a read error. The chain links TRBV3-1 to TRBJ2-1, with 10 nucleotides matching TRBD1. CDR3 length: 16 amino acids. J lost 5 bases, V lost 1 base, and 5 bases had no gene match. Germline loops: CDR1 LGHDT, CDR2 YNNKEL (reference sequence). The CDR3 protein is CASSQVGGTGDNEQFF. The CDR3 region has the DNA TGTGCCAGCAGCCAAGTCGGCGGGACAGGGGACAATGAGCAGTTCTTC.

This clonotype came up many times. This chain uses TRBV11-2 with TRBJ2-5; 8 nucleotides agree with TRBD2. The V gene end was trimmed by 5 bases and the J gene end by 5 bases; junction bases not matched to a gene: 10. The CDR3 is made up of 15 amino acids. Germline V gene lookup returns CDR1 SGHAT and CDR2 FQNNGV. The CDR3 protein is CASSPRGGGRETQYF. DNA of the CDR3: TGTGCCAGCAGCCCCCGGGGGGGGGGAAGGGAGACCCAGTACTTC. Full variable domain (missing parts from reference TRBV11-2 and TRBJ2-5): EAGVAQSPRYKIIEKRQSVAFWCNPISGHATLYWYQQILGQGPKLLIQFQNNGVVDDSQLPKDRFSAERLKGVDSTLKIQPAKLEDSAVYLCASSPRGGGRETQYFGPGTRLLVL.

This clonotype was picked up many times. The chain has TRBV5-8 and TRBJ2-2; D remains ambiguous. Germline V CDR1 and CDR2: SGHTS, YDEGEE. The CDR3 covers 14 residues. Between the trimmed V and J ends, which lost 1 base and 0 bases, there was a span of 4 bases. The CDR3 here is CASSLLANTGELFF. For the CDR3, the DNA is TGTGCCAGCAGCTTGCTTGCGAACACCGGGGAGCTGTTTTTT.

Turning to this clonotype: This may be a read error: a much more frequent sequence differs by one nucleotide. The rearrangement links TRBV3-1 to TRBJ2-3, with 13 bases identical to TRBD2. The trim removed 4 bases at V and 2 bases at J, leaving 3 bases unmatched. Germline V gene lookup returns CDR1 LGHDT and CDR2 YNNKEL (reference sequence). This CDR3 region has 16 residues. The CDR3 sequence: CASSRGLAGDTDTQYF. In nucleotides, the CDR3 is TGTGCCAGCAGCCGAGGACTAGCGGGAGACACAGATACGCAGTATTTT.

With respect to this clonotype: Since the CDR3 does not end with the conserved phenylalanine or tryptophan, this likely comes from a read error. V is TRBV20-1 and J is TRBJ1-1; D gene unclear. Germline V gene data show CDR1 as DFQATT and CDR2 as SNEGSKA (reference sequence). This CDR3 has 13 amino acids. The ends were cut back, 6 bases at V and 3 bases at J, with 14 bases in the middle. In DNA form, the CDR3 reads TGCAGTGCCCGAACGAGGGCGGACACTGAAGCTTTCGTT. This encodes CSARTRADTEAFV.

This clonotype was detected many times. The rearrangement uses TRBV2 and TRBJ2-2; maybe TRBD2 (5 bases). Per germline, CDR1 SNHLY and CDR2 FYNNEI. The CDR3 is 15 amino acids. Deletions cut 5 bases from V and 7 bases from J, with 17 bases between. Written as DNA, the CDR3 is TGTGCCAGCAGTCAACCCACTAGTTGGGTCGGGGAGCTGTTTTTT. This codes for CASSQPTSWVGELFF.

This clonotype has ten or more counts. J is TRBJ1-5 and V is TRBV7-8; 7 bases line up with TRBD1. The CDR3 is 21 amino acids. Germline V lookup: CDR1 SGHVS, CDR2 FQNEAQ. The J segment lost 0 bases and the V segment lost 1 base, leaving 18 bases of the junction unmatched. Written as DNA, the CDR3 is TGTGCCAGCAGCTTAGTTAGGAGGGGTACAGGGGTGGGTGGTAGCAATCAGCCCCAGCATTTT. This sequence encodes CASSLVRRGTGVGGSNQPQHF.

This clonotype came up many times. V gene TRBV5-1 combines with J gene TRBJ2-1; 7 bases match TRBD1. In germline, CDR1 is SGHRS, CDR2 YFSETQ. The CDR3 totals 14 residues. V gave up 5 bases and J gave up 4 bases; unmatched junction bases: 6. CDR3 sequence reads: CASRGTAQYNEQFF. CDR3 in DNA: TGCGCCAGCAGAGGGACAGCACAGTACAATGAGCAGTTCTTC.

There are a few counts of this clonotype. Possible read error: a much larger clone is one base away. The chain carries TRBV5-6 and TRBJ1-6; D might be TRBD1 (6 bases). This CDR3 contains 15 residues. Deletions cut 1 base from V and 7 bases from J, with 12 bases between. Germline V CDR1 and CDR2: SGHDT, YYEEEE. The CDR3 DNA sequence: TGTGCCAGCAGCTTGAGGGGGGCAAGAAATTCACCCCTCCACTTT. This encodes CASSLRGARNSPLHF.

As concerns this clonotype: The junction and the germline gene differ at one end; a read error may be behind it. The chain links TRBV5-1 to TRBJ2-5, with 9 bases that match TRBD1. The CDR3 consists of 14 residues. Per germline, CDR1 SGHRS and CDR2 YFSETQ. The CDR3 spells CASSDGTGLETQYF. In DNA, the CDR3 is TGTGCCAGCAGCGACGGGACAGGGTTGGAGACCCAGTACTTC. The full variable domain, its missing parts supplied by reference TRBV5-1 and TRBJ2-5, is KAGVTQTPRYLIKTRGQQVTLSCSPISGHRSVSWYQQTPGQGLQFLFEYFSETQRNKGNFPGRFSGRQFSNSRSEMNVSTLELGDSALYLCASSDGTGLETQYFGPGTRLLVL.

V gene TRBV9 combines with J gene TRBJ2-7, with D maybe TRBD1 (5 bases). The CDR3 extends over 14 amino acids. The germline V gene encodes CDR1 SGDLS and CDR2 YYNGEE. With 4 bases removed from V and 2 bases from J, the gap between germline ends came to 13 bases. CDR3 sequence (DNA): TGTGCCAGCAGCTCCGGGCCGACAGCCTACGAGCAGTACTTC. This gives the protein CASSSGPTAYEQYF.

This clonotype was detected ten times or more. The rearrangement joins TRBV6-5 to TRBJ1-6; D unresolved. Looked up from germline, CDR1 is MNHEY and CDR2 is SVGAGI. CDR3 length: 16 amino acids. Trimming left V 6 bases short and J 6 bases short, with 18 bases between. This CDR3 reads CASRTQKGGINSPLHF. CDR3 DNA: TGTGCCAGCAGAACCCAGAAGGGCGGAATTAATTCACCCCTCCACTTT.

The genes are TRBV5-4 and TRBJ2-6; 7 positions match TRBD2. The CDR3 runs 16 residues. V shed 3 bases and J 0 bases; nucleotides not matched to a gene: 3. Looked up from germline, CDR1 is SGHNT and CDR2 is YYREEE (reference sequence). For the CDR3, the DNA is TGTGCCAGCAGCTCCTCTAGCGGCTCTGGGGCCAACGTCCTGACTTTC. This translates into CASSSSSGSGANVLTF.

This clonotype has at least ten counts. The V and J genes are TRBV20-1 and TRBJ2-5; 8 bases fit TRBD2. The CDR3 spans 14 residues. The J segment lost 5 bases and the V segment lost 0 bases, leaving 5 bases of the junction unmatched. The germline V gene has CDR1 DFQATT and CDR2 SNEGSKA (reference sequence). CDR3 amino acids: CSARDHLAGETQYF. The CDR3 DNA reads TGCAGTGCTAGAGATCACCTAGCGGGTGAGACCCAGTACTTC.

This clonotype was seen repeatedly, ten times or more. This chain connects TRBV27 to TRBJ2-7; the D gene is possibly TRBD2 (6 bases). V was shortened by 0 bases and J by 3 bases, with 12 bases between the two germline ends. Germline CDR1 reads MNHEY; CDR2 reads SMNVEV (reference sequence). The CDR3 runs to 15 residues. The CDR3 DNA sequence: TGTGCCAGCAGTTTATCGGGACTGCCCATCTACGAGCAGTACTTC. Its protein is CASSLSGLPIYEQYF.

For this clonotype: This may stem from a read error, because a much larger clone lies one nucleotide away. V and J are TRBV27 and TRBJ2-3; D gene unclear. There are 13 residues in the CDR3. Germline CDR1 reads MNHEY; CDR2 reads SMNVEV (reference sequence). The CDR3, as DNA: TGTGCCAGCAGATTCGCGAGCACAGATATGCAGTATTTT. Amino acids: CASRFASTDMQYF.

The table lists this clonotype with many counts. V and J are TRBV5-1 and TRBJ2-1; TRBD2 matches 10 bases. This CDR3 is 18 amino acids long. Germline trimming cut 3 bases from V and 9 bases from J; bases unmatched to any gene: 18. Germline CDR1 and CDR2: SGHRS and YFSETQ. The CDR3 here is CASSSGLQASGRMGEQFF. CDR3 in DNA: TGCGCCAGCAGCTCCGGACTACAGGCTAGCGGGAGAATGGGTGAGCAGTTCTTC.

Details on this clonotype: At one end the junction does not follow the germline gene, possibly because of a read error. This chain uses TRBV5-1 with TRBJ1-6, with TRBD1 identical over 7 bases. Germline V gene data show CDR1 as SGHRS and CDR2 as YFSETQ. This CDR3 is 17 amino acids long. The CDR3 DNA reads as TGCGTCAGCATTATGACAGGGAGAAGCTCCTATAATTCACCCCTCCACTTT. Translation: CVSIMTGRSSYNSPLHF.

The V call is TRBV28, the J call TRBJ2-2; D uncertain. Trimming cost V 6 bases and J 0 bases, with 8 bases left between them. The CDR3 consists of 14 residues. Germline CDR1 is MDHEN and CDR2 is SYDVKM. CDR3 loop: CASRGCANTGELFF. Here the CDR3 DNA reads TGTGCCAGCAGGGGCTGTGCGAACACCGGGGAGCTGTTTTTT.

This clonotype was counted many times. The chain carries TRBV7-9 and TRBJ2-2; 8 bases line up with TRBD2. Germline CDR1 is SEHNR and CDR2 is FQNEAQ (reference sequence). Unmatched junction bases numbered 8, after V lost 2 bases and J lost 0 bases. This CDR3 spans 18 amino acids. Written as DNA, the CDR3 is TGTGCCAGCAGCTTAAATTTAGGGGGACTAGCGAACACCGGGGAGCTGTTTTTT. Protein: CASSLNLGGLANTGELFF.

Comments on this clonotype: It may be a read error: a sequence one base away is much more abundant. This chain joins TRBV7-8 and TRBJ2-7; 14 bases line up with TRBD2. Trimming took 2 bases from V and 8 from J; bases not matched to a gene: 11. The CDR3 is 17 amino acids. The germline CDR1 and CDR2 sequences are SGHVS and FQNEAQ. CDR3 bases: TGTGCCAGCAGCTTATACGGGACTAGCGGGAGTGGGGACCAGCAGTACTTC. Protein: CASSLYGTSGSGDQQYF.

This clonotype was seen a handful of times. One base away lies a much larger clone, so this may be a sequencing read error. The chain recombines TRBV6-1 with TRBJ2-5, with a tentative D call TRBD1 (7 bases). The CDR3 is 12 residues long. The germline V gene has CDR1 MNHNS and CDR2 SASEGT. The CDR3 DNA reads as TGTGTCAGCAGGGGGGCCGGGGGCACCCAGTACTTC. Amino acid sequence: CVSRGAGGTQYF.